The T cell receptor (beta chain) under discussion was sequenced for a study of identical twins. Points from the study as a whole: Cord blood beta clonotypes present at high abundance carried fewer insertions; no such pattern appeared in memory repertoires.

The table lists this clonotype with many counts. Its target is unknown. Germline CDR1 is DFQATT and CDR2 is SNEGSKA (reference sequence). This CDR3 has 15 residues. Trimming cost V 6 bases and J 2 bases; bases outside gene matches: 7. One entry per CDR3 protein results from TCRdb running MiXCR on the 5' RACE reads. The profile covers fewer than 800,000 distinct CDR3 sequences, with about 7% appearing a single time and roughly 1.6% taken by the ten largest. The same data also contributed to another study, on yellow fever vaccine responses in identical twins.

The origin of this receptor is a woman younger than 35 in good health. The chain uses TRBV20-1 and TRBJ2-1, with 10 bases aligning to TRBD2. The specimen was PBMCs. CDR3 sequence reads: CSATDLAGAYNEQFF. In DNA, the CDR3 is TGCAGTGCCACCGATCTAGCGGGGGCCTACAATGAGCAGTTCTTC.